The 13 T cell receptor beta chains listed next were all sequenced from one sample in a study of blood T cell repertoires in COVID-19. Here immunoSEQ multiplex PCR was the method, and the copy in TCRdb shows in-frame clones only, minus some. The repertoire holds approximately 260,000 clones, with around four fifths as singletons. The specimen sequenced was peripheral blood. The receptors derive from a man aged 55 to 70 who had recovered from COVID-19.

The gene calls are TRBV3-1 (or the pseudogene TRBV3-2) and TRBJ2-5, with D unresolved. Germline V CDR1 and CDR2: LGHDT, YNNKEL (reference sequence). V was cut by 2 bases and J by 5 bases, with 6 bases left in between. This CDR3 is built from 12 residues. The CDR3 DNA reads TGTGCCAGCAGCCAATTCGGGGAGACCCAGTACTTC. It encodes CASSQFGETQYF.

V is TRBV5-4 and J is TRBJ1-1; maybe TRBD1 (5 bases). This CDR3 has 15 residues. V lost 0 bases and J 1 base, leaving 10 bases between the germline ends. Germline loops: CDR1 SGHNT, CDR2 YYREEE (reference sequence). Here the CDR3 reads CASSLAQGRNTEAFF. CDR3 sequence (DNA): TGTGCCAGCAGCTTGGCCCAGGGCAGGAACACTGAAGCTTTCTTT. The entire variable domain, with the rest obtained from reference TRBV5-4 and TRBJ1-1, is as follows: ETGVTQSPTHLIKTRGQQVTLRCSSQSGHNTVSWYQQALGQGPQFIFQYYREEENGRGNFPPRFSGLQFPNYSSELNVNALELDDSALYLCASSLAQGRNTEAFFGQGTRLTVV.

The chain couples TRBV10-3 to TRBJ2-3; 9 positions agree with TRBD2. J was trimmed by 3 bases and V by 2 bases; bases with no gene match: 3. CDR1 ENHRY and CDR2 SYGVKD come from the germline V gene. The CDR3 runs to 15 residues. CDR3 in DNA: TGTGCCATCAGTGAGACTAGCGGGTCAACAGATACGCAGTATTTT. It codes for CAISETSGSTDTQYF.

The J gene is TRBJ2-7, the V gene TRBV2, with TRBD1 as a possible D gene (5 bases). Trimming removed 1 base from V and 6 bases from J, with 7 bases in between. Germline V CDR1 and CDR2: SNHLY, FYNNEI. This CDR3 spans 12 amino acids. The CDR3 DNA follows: TGTGCCAGCAGTGAAGGACAGCTCGAGCAGTACTTC. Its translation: CASSEGQLEQYF.

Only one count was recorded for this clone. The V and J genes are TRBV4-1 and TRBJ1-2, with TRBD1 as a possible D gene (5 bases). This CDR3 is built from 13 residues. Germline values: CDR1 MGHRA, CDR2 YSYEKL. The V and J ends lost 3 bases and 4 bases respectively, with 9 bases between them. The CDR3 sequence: CASSQTESYGYTF. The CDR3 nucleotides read TGCGCCAGCAGCCAGACAGAGTCCTATGGCTACACCTTC.

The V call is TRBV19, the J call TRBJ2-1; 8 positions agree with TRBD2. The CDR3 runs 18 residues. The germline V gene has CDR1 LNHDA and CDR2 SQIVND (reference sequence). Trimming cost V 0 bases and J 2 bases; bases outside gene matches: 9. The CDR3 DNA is TGTGCCAGTAGTATAGATGCCAGCGGGAGCCCCACCTACAATGAGCAGTTCTTC. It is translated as CASSIDASGSPTYNEQFF.

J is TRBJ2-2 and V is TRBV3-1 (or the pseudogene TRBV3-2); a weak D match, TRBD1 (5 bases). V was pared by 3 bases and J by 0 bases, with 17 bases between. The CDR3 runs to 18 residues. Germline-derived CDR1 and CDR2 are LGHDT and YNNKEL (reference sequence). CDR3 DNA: TGTGCCAGCAGCCAGTCACCACCAGGGTTTGCGAACACCGGGGAGCTGTTTTTT. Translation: CASSQSPPGFANTGELFF.

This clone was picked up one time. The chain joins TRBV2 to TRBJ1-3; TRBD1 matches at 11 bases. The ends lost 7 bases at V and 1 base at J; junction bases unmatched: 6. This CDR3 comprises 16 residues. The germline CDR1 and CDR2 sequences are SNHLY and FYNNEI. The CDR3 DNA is TGTGCCAGCACCCGGGACAGGGGGAAGTCTGGAAACACCATATATTTT. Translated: CASTRDRGKSGNTIYF.

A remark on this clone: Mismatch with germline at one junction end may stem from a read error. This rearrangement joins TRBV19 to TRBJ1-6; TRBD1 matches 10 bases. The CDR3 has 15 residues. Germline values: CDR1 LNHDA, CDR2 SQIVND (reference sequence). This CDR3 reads CTSSPRDRGDSPLHF. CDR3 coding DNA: TGTACCAGTAGTCCGCGGGACAGGGGAGATTCACCCCTCCACTTT.

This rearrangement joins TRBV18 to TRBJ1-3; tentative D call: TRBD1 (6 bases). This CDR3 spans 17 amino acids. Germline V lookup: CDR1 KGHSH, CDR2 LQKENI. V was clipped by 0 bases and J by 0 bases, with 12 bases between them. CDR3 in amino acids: CASSPPQGHYSGNTIYF. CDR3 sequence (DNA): TGTGCCAGCTCACCACCGCAGGGACACTACTCTGGAAACACCATATATTTT.

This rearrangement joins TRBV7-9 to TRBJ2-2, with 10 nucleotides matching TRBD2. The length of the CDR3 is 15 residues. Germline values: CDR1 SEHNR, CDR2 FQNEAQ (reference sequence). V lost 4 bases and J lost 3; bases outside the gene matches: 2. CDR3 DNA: TGTGCCAGCAGCTCTAGCGGGGGAGACACCGGGGAGCTGTTTTTT. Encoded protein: CASSSSGGDTGELFF. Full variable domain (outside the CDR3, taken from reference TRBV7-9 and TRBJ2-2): DTGVSQNPRHKITKRGQNVTFRCDPISEHNRLYWYRQTLGQGPEFLTYFQNEAQLEKSRLLSDRFSAERPKGSFSTLEIQRTEQGDSAMYLCASSSSGGDTGELFFGEGSRLTVL.

The CDR3 loop is CASSPQQGWDTEAFF. DNA for the CDR3: TGTGCCAGCTCACCGCAACAGGGCTGGGACACTGAAGCTTTCTTT. V usage is TRBV18 and J usage is TRBJ1-1; possibly TRBD1 for D (6 bases). The length of the CDR3 is 15 residues. The ends were cut back, 3 bases at V and 3 bases at J, with 14 bases in the middle. Per germline, CDR1 KGHSH and CDR2 LQKENI.

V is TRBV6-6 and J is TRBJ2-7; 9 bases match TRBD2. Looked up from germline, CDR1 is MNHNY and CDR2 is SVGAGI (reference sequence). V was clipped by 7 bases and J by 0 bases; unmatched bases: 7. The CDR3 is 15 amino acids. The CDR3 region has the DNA TGTGCCAGCACACACAGCGGGAGGCCCTCCTACGAGCAGTACTTC. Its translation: CASTHSGRPSYEQYF.